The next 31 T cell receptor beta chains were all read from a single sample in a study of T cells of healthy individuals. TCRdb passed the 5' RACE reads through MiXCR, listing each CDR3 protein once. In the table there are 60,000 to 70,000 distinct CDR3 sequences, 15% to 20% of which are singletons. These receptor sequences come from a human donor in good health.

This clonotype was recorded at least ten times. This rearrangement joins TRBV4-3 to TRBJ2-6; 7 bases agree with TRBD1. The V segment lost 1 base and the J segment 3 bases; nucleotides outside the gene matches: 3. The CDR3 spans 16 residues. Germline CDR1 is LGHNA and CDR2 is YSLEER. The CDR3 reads CASSQGQGGGANVLTF. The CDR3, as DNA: TGCGCCAGCAGCCAAGGACAGGGCGGTGGGGCCAACGTCCTGACTTTC.

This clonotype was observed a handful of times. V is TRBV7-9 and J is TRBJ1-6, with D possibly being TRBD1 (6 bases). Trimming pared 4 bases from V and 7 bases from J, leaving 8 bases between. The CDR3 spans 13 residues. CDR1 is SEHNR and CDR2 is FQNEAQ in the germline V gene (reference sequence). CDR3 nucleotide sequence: TGTGCCAGCAGCTACAGGGTCAATTCACCCCTCCACTTT. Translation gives CASSYRVNSPLHF.

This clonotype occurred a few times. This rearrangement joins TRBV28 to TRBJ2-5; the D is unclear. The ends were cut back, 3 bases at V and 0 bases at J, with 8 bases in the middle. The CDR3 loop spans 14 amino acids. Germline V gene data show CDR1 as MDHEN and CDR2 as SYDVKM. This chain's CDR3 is CASSLQEYQETQYF. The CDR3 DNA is TGTGCCAGCAGTTTGCAAGAGTACCAAGAGACCCAGTACTTC. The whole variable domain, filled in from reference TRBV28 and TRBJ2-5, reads DVKVTQSSRYLVKRTGEKVFLECVQDMDHENMFWYRQDPGLGLRLIYFSYDVKMKEKGDIPEGYSVSREKKERFSLILESASTNQTSMYLCASSLQEYQETQYFGPGTRLLVL.

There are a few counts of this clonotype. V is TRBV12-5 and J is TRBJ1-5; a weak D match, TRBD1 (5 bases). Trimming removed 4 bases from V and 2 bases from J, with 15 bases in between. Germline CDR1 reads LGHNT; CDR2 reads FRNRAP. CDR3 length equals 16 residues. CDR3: CASGSPGGVGNQPQHF. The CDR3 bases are TGTGCTAGTGGTTCCCCGGGGGGGGTAGGCAATCAGCCCCAGCATTTT.

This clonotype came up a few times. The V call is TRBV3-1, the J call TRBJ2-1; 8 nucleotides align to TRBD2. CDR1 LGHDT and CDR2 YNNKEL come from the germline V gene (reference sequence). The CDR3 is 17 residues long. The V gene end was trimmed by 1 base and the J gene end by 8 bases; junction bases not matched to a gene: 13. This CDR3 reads CASSQGRGGLRRDEQFF. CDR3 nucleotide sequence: TGTGCCAGCAGCCAAGGCCGGGGGGGCCTTAGAAGAGATGAGCAGTTCTTC.

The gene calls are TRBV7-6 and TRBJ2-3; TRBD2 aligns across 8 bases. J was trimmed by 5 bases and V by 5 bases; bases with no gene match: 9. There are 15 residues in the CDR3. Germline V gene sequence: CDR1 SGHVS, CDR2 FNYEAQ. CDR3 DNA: TGTGCCAGCAGCATTAGGGCGGGAGGTGGAGATACGCAGTATTTT. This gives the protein CASSIRAGGGDTQYF.

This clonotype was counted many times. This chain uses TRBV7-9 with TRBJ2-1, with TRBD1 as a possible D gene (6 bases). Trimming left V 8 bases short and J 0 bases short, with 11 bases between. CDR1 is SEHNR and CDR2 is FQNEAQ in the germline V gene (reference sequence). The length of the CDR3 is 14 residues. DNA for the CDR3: TGTGCCAGCCGAGGGGGAAGCTCCTACAATGAGCAGTTCTTC. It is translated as CASRGGSSYNEQFF.

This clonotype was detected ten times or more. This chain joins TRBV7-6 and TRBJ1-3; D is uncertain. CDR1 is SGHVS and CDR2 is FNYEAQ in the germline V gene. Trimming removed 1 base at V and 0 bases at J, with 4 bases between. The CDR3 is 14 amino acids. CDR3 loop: CASSLEDSGNTIYF. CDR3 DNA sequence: TGTGCCAGCAGCTTAGAAGACTCTGGAAACACCATATATTTT.

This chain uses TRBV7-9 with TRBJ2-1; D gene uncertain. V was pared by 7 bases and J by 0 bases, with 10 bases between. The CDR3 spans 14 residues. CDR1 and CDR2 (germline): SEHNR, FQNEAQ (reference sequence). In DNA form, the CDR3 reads TGTGCCAGCAACGTACAGCACTCCTACAATGAGCAGTTCTTC. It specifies CASNVQHSYNEQFF.

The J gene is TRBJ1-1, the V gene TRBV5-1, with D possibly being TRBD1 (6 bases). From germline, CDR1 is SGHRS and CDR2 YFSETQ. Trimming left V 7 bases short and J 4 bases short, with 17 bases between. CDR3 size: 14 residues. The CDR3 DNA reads TGCGCCAGCCGAGAGGGGGTGAGTGGCACTGAAGCTTTCTTT. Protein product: CASREGVSGTEAFF.

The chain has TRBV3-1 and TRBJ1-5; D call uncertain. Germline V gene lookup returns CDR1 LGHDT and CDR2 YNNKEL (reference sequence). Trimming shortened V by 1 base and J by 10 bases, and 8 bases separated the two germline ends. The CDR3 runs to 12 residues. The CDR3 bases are TGTGCCAGCAGCCAAGGTTGGGAACCCCAGCATTTT. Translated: CASSQGWEPQHF.

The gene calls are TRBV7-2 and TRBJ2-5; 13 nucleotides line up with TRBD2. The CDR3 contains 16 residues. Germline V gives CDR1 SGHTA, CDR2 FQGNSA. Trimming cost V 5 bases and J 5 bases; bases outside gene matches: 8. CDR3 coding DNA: TGTGCCAGCAGCGAAACTAGCGGGAGGGGTTATGAGACCCAGTACTTC. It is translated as CASSETSGRGYETQYF.

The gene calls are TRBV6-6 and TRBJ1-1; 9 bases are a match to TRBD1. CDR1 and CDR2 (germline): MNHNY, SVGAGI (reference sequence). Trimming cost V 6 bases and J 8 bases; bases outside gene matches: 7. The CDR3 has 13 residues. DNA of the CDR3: TGTGCCAGCAGAGTTAACAGGGGGCAAGAAGCTTTCTTT. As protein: CASRVNRGQEAFF.

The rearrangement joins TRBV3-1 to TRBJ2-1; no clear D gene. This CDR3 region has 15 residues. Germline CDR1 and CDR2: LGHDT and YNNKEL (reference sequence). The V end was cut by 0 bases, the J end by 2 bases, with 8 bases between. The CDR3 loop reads CASSQDPGPYNEQFF. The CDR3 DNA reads TGTGCCAGCAGCCAAGATCCTGGTCCCTACAATGAGCAGTTCTTC.

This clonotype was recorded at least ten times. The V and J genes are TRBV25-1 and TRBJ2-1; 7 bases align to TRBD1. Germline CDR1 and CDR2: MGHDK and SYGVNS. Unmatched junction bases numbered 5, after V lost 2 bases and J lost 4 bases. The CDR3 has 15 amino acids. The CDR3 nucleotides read TGTGCCAGCAGTGAACCGGGACAGTCTTACAATGAGCAGTTCTTC. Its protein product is CASSEPGQSYNEQFF.

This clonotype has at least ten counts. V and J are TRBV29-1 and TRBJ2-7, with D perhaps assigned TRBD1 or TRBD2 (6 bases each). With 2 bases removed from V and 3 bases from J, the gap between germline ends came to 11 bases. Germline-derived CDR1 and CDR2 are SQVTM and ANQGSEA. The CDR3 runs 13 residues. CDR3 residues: CSVERGAGYEQYF. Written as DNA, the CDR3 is TGCAGCGTTGAAAGGGGGGCGGGCTACGAGCAGTACTTC.

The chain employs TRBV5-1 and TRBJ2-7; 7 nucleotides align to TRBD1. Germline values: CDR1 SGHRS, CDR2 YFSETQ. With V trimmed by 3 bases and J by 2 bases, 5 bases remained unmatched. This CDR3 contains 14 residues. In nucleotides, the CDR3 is TGCGCCAGCAGCTACCCAGACAGGGCCTACGAGCAGTACTTC. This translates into CASSYPDRAYEQYF.

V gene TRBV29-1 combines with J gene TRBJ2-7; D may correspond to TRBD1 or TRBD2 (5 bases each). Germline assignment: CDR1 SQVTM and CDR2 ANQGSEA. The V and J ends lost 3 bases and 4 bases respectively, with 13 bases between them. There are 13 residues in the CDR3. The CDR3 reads CSVDIGDRYEQYF. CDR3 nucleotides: TGCAGCGTTGACATCGGGGACCGATACGAGCAGTACTTC.

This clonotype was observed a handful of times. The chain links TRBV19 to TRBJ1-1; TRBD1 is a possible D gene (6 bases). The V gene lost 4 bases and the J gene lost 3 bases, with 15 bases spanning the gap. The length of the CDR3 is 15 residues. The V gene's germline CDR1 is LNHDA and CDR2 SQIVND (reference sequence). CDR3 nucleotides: TGTGCCAGTAGTAACGACAGGCTCGGGGACACTGAAGCTTTCTTT. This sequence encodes CASSNDRLGDTEAFF.

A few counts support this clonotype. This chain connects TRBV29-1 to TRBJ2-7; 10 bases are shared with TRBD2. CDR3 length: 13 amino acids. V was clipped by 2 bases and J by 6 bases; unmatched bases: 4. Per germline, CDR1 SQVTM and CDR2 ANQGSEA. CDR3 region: CSVELAGVGEQYF. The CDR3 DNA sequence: TGCAGCGTTGAACTAGCGGGAGTTGGCGAGCAGTACTTC.

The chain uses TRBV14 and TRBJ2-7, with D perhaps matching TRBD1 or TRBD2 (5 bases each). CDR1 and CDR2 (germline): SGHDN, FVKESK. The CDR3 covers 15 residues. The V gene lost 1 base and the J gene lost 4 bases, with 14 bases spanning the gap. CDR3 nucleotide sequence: TGTGCCAGCAGCCAAGTAACGGGGACGGGTTACGAGCAGTACTTC. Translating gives CASSQVTGTGYEQYF.

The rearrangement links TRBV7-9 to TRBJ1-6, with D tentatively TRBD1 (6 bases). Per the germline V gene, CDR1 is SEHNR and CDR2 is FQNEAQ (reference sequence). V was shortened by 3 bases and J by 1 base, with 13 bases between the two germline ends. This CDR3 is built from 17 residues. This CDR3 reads CASSFDRRGSYNSPLHF. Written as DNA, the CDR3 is TGTGCCAGCAGCTTTGACAGGAGGGGTTCCTATAATTCACCCCTCCACTTT.

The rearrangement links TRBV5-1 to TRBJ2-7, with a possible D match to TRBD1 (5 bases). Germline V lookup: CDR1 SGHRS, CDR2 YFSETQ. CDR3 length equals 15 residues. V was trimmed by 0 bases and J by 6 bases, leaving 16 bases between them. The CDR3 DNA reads TGCGCCAGCAGCTTGGATACTACCAAAGGGGCCGAGCAGTACTTC. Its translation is CASSLDTTKGAEQYF. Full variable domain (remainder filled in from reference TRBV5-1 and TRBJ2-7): KAGVTQTPRYLIKTRGQQVTLSCSPISGHRSVSWYQQTPGQGLQFLFEYFSETQRNKGNFPGRFSGRQFSNSRSEMNVSTLELGDSALYLCASSLDTTKGAEQYFGPGTRLTVT.

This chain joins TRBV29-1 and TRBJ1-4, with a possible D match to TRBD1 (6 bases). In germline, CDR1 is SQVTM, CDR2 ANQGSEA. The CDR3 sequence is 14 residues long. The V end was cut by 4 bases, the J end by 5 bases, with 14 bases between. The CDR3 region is CSVGKTGPNEKLFF. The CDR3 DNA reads TGCAGCGTTGGGAAGACAGGCCCAAATGAAAAACTGTTTTTT.

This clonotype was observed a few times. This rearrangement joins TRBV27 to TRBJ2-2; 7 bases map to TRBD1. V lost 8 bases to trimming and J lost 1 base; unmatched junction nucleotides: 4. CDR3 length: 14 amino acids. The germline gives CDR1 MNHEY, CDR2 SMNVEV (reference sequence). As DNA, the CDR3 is TGTGCCAGCGCCCGGGACAGGAACACCGGGGAGCTGTTTTTT. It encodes CASARDRNTGELFF.

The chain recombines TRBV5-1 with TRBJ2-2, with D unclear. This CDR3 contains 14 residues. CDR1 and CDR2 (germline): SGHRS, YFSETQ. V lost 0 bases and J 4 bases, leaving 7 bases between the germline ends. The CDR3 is CASSLVFGTGELFF. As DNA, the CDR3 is TGCGCCAGCAGCTTGGTATTCGGCACCGGGGAGCTGTTTTTT.

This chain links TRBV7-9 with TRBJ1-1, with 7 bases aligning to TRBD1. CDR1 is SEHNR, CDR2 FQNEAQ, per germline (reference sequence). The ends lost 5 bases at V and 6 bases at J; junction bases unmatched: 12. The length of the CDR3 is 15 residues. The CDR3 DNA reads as TGTGCCAGCAGCCCGCCGACAGGGAGCGTCGCTGAAGCTTTCTTT. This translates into CASSPPTGSVAEAFF.

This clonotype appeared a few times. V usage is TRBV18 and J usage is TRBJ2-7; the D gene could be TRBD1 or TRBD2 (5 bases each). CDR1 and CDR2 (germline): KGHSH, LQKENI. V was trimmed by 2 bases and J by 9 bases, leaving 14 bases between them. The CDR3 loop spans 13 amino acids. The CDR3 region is CASSPEQEARQYF. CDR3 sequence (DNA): TGTGCCAGCTCACCAGAACAGGAGGCTAGGCAGTACTTC. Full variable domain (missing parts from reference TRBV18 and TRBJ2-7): NAGVMQNPRHLVRRRGQEARLRCSPMKGHSHVYWYRQLPEEGLKFMVYLQKENIIDESGMPKERFSAEFPKEGPSILRIQQVVRGDSAAYFCASSPEQEARQYFGPGTRLTVT.

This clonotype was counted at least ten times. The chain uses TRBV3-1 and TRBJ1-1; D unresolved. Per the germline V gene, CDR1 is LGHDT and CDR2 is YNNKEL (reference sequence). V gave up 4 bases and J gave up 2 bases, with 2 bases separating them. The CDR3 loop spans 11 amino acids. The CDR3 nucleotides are TGTGCCAGCAGCCTAAACACTGAAGCTTTCTTT. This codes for CASSLNTEAFF.

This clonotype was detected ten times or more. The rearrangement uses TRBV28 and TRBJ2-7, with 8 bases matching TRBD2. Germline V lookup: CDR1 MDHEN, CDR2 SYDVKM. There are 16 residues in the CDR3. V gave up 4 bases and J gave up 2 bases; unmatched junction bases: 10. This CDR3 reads CASSSAELAEAYEQYF. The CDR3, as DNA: TGTGCCAGCAGTTCAGCAGAACTAGCGGAGGCCTACGAGCAGTACTTC.

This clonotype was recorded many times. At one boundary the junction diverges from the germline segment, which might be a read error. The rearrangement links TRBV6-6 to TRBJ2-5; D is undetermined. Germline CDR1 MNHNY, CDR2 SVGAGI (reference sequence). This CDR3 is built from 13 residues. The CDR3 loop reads CASSNSAAETQYF. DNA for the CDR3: TGTGCCAGCAGTAACTCGGCGGCGGAGACCCAGTACTTC.